A selection of T cell receptor beta chains follows, all from one sample in a study of cytomegalovirus exposure and HLA in healthy donors. Libraries were prepared by immunoSEQ multiplex PCR; TCRdb keeps only in-frame clonotypes and omits some of them. The table has some 140,000 clones, 75% to 90% seen once. The material sequenced was PBMCs. The receptors stem from a woman aged 30 to 39 in good health and CMV-seropositive. The CDR3 runs from the conserved cysteine through the conserved F or W. D genes are given only for firm matches. Some rows have no size entry. The others give once, few or many, or a class for an expanded clone.

d_gene	abundance	v_gene	j_gene	CDR3nt	CDR3aa
.	.	TRBV11-2	TRBJ1-1	TGTGCCAGCAGTTTAACAGGGCTGAACACTGAAGCTTTCTTT	CASSLTGLNTEAFF
.	.	TRBV2	TRBJ2-7	TGTGCCAGCAGTGTCTCTTACGAGCAGTACTTC	CASSVSYEQYF
.	.	TRBV28	TRBJ1-5	TGTGCCAGCAGTTTATTGGGGAGGCCCCAGCATTTT	CASSLLGRPQHF
.	.	TRBV12-1	TRBJ1-1	TGTGCCAGCAGCTTTGAAGAGGACAGGGCTACGAACACTGAAGCTTTCTTT	CASSFEEDRATNTEAFF
.	.	TRBV9	TRBJ2-3	TGTGCCAGCAGCGTAGAAGGACAGATCACAGATACGCAGTATTTT	CASSVEGQITDTQYF
TRBD1	.	TRBV5-6	TRBJ2-5	TGTGCCAGCAGCTTGGGACAGGGGGTAGAGACCCAGTACTTC	CASSLGQGVETQYF
.	.	TRBV10-3	TRBJ1-2	TGTGCCATCAGTGAGTCGACGGGCTATGGCTACACCTTC	CAISESTGYGYTF
.	once	TRBV6-5	TRBJ1-2	TGTGCCAGCAGGCGGGAGGGGATATATGGCTACACCTTC	CASRREGIYGYTF
.	.	TRBV9	TRBJ2-7	TGTGCCAGCAGCTTAGACGGACAGCGGACCTACGAGCAGTACTTC	CASSLDGQRTYEQYF
TRBD1	.	TRBV27	TRBJ1-2	TGTGCCAGCAGTTTAGTGACAGGGGCTGGCTACACCTTC	CASSLVTGAGYTF
.	.	TRBV6-1	TRBJ1-2	TGTGCCAGCAGTGAAGGAGCTAACTATGGCTACACCTTC	CASSEGANYGYTF
TRBD2	.	TRBV28	TRBJ2-1	TGTGCCAGCAGTCAGACTAGCGGGGGAAGCTCCTACAATGAGCAGTTCTTC	CASSQTSGGSSYNEQFF
.	.	TRBV29-1	TRBJ2-5	TGCAGCGTTGGTGGAGTTCTATTAATCCAAGAGACCCAGTACTTC	CSVGGVLLIQETQYF
TRBD1	.	TRBV5-8	TRBJ1-2	TGTGCCAGCAGCCTCGGACAGGGGTTTACCTATGGCTACACCTTC	CASSLGQGFTYGYTF
TRBD1	.	TRBV9	TRBJ1-1	TGTGCCAGCAGCGTAGGGCCCGAACAGGGGGGTCAAGCTTTCTTT	CASSVGPEQGGQAFF
TRBD1	.	TRBV9	TRBJ2-5	TGTGCCAGCAGCGGAACCGGGACAGGGGAAGAGACCCAGTACTTC	CASSGTGTGEETQYF
.	.	TRBV30	TRBJ1-5	TGTGCCTGGAGTGAGGGGGAACATAGCAATCAGCCCCAGCATTTT	CAWSEGEHSNQPQHF
TRBD1	.	TRBV6-1	TRBJ1-2	TGTGCCAGCAATGTAGGGACAGGGGGGTTAGGGGGCTACACCTTC	CASNVGTGGLGGYTF
TRBD1	.	TRBV28	TRBJ1-2	TGTGCCAGCAGTTTCTACGGGACAGGGAGGGGTAACTATGGCTACACCTTC	CASSFYGTGRGNYGYTF
TRBD1	.	TRBV27	TRBJ1-2	TGTGCCAGCAGTTTAGCAGGGGGCGCCGGCTACACCTTC	CASSLAGGAGYTF
TRBD2	.	TRBV29-1	TRBJ2-1	TGCAGCGTTAGCGGGAGGAACTACAATGAGCAGTTCTTC	CSVSGRNYNEQFF
TRBD2	.	TRBV4-1	TRBJ2-1	TGCGCCAGCAGCCCCGCACCCGGGACTAGCGGGGGGAGGGGCAATGAGCAGTTCTTC	CASSPAPGTSGGRGNEQFF
TRBD1	few	TRBV6-6	TRBJ1-1	TGTGCCAGCAGTTACGGGACAGCTATGAACACTGAAGCTTTCTTT	CASSYGTAMNTEAFF
.	.	TRBV5-4	TRBJ2-6	TGTGCCAGCAACCCCCCACAGAGTGGCTCTGGGGCCAACGTCCTGACTTTC	CASNPPQSGSGANVLTF
.	once	TRBV19	TRBJ2-2	TGTGCCAGTGAGGGTACCGGGGAGCTGTTTTTT	CASEGTGELFF
TRBD1	.	TRBV19	TRBJ2-3	TGTGCCAGTAGTATACGACAGGGGGCAAGCACAGATACGCAGTATTTT	CASSIRQGASTDTQYF
TRBD1	.	TRBV10-3	TRBJ2-7	TGTGCCATCAGTGTTGGGGTACAGGGGACGTACGAGCAGTACTTC	CAISVGVQGTYEQYF
TRBD1	.	TRBV5-8	TRBJ2-3	TGTGCCAGCAGCTTCCCCGGGACAGGCACAGATACGCAGTATTTT	CASSFPGTGTDTQYF
TRBD2	.	TRBV11-3	TRBJ2-3	TGTGCCAGCAGTGGACCGACTAGCGCAGATACGCAGTATTTT	CASSGPTSADTQYF
.	.	TRBV7-2	TRBJ1-2	TGTGCCAGCAGCTTAGAGCGGCAGGTTACCTTC	CASSLERQVTF
TRBD2	.	TRBV5-6	TRBJ2-5	TGTGCCAGCAGCTTGCAGAGACTAGCGGGGGAACTCCAAGAGACCCAGTACTTC	CASSLQRLAGELQETQYF
.	.	TRBV6-4	TRBJ2-3	TGTGCCAGCAGTGACTCCCCTAGCGGAGGGGGAGATACGCAGTATTTT	CASSDSPSGGGDTQYF
TRBD1	.	TRBV28	TRBJ1-4	TGTGCCAGCAGTTCCCTCGGACAGGGAGGGAATGAAAAACTGTTTTTT	CASSSLGQGGNEKLFF
.	.	TRBV11-2	TRBJ2-3	TGTGCCAGCAGCTATGGGGGGGGCCGCGTCACAGATACGCAGTATTTT	CASSYGGGRVTDTQYF
.	.	TRBV7-7	TRBJ1-5	TGTGCTAGCAGCTTAGGAGAGAATCAGCCCCAGCATTTT	CASSLGENQPQHF